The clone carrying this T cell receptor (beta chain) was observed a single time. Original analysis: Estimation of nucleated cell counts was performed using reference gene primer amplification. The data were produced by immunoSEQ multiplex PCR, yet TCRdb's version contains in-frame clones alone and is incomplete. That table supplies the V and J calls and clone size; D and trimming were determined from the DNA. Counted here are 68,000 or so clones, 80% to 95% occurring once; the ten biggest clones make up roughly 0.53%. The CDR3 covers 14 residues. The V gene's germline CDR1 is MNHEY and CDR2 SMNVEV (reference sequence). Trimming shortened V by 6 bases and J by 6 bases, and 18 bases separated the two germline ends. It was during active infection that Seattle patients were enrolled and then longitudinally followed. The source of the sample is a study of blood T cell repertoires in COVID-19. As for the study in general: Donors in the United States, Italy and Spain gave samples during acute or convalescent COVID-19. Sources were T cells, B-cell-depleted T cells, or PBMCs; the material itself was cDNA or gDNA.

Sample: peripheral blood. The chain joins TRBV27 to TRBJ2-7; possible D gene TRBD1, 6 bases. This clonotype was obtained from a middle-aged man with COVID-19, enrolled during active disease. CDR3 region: CASREGTHFSEQYF. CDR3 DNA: TGTGCCAGCAGGGAAGGGACACATTTTAGCGAGCAGTACTTC.